The rows below give T cell receptor beta chains drawn from one sample of a study of shared clonotypes between healthy human individuals. TCRdb's table, derived via immunoSEQ multiplex PCR, lists solely in-frame clones and lacks some. This sample has around 1.9 million clones, with about 92% found just once. Sequenced input: naive CD8+ T cells from PBMCs. Receptors originate from a man between 18 and 29 years old in good health. Some clones in this sample may be carry-over from other donors' samples. The CDR3 runs from the conserved cysteine through the conserved F or W. A D gene is named only where the DNA matches it firmly. Size tells how often a clone was seen (once, few, many) or the class of an expanded clone, and some rows leave it out.

v_call: TRBV19; clone_size: -; d_call: -; j_call: TRBJ1-5; cdr3_nt: TGTGCCAGTAGTGTCCTGGGTCAGCCCCAGCATTTT; cdr3_aa: CASSVLGQPQHF
v_call: TRBV28; clone_size: -; d_call: -; j_call: TRBJ1-1; cdr3_nt: TGTGCCAGCAGTTATGGAGGCCGGTACACTGAAGCTTTCTTT; cdr3_aa: CASSYGGRYTEAFF
v_call: TRBV5-8; clone_size: -; d_call: TRBD1; j_call: TRBJ2-7; cdr3_nt: TGTGCCAGCAGACCGACCGGGACAGGGTCCTACGAGCAGTACTTC; cdr3_aa: CASRPTGTGSYEQYF
v_call: TRBV27; clone_size: -; d_call: -; j_call: TRBJ1-1; cdr3_nt: TGTGCCAGCAGTTTATCCGCCGCCTCGGGCACTGAAGCTTTCTTT; cdr3_aa: CASSLSAASGTEAFF
v_call: TRBV5-6; clone_size: -; d_call: -; j_call: TRBJ2-1; cdr3_nt: TGTGCCAGCAGCCATGCTAACAACTACAATGAGCAGTTCTTC; cdr3_aa: CASSHANNYNEQFF
v_call: TRBV6-1; clone_size: -; d_call: TRBD1; j_call: TRBJ2-7; cdr3_nt: TGTGCCAGCGTCGTGCCAGGGGGTTTCTACGAGCAGTACTTC; cdr3_aa: CASVVPGGFYEQYF
v_call: TRBV27; clone_size: once; d_call: -; j_call: TRBJ2-3; cdr3_nt: TGTGCCAGCAGTTTATCAGGGGTTCCAGATACGCAGTATTTT; cdr3_aa: CASSLSGVPDTQYF
v_call: TRBV4-3; clone_size: -; d_call: -; j_call: TRBJ2-2; cdr3_nt: TGCGCCAGCAGCCAAGATATGGGGTCGGGGACCGGGGAGCTGTTTTTT; cdr3_aa: CASSQDMGSGTGELFF
v_call: TRBV28; clone_size: -; d_call: TRBD1; j_call: TRBJ2-1; cdr3_nt: TGTGCCAGCAGCCCCTCTCCCGCGACAGGGATCAATGAGCAGTTCTTC; cdr3_aa: CASSPSPATGINEQFF
v_call: TRBV11-2; clone_size: -; d_call: TRBD2; j_call: TRBJ2-7; cdr3_nt: TGTGCCAGCAGCCCCGGGACTAGCGGGAGCTACGAGCAGTACTTC; cdr3_aa: CASSPGTSGSYEQYF
v_call: TRBV28; clone_size: -; d_call: -; j_call: TRBJ1-2; cdr3_nt: TGTGCCAGCGGTTGGGACCATAACTATGGCTACACCTTC; cdr3_aa: CASGWDHNYGYTF
v_call: TRBV7-9; clone_size: -; d_call: TRBD2; j_call: TRBJ2-7; cdr3_nt: TGTGCCAGCAGCGGGACTAGCGGGAGTCCAGGCGAGCAGTACTTC; cdr3_aa: CASSGTSGSPGEQYF
v_call: TRBV7-9; clone_size: -; d_call: TRBD1; j_call: TRBJ2-3; cdr3_nt: TGTGCCAGCAGCCCCGGGACAGACGCTAGCACAGATACGCAGTATTTT; cdr3_aa: CASSPGTDASTDTQYF
v_call: TRBV5-6; clone_size: -; d_call: TRBD2; j_call: TRBJ2-3; cdr3_nt: TGTGCCAGCAGCTCCCACGAAGAGGGACTAGCGGGAGGAGATACGCAGTATTTT; cdr3_aa: CASSSHEEGLAGGDTQYF
v_call: TRBV19; clone_size: -; d_call: TRBD1; j_call: TRBJ1-1; cdr3_nt: TGTGCCAGTAGGGCAGACAGGGCTGGGTACACTGAAGCTTTCTTT; cdr3_aa: CASRADRAGYTEAFF
v_call: TRBV5-4; clone_size: -; d_call: -; j_call: TRBJ2-7; cdr3_nt: TGTGCCAGCAGCGGGCCTCCTTACTACGAGCAGTACTTC; cdr3_aa: CASSGPPYYEQYF
v_call: TRBV5-6; clone_size: -; d_call: -; j_call: TRBJ2-7; cdr3_nt: TGTGCCAGCAGCTGGGGGGCGGAATACGAGCAGTACTTC; cdr3_aa: CASSWGAEYEQYF
v_call: TRBV5-4; clone_size: -; d_call: -; j_call: TRBJ2-7; cdr3_nt: TGTGCCAGCAGCTTCTCATTAGGAAGGTACGAGCAGTACTTC; cdr3_aa: CASSFSLGRYEQYF
v_call: TRBV19; clone_size: once; d_call: -; j_call: TRBJ2-1; cdr3_nt: TGTGCCAGTAGTATCGAATCCCCGAAGTTCTTC; cdr3_aa: CASSIESPKFF
v_call: TRBV5-6; clone_size: -; d_call: -; j_call: TRBJ1-6; cdr3_nt: TGTGCCAGCAGCGCTCATAATTCACCCCTCCACTTT; cdr3_aa: CASSAHNSPLHF
v_call: TRBV7-7; clone_size: -; d_call: TRBD2; j_call: TRBJ2-1; cdr3_nt: TGTGCCAGCAGCCTAGGACTAGCGGGGGACAATGAGCAGTTCTTC; cdr3_aa: CASSLGLAGDNEQFF
v_call: TRBV27; clone_size: -; d_call: TRBD1; j_call: TRBJ2-7; cdr3_nt: TGTGCCAGCACACAGGGGGCGGGCGAGCAGTACTTC; cdr3_aa: CASTQGAGEQYF
v_call: TRBV7-2; clone_size: few; d_call: TRBD1; j_call: TRBJ1-5; cdr3_nt: TGTGCCAGCAGCTACGGACAGGCTCAGCCCCAGCATTTT; cdr3_aa: CASSYGQAQPQHF
v_call: TRBV7-3; clone_size: -; d_call: -; j_call: TRBJ1-1; cdr3_nt: TGTGCCAGCAGCCAGCGGGGGGCAACTGAAGCTTTCTTT; cdr3_aa: CASSQRGATEAFF
v_call: TRBV5-1; clone_size: once; d_call: -; j_call: TRBJ2-1; cdr3_nt: TGCGCCAGCAGCTTCCTGGGGGGACGTTTCTCCTACAATGAGCAGTTCTTC; cdr3_aa: CASSFLGGRFSYNEQFF
v_call: TRBV9; clone_size: -; d_call: TRBD1; j_call: TRBJ2-5; cdr3_nt: TGTGCCAGCAGCTGGACAGGGGAAGAGACCCAGTACTTC; cdr3_aa: CASSWTGEETQYF
v_call: TRBV7-9; clone_size: -; d_call: -; j_call: TRBJ2-4; cdr3_nt: TGTGCCAGCAGCTTCTCAGGGGCCAAAAACATTCAGTACTTC; cdr3_aa: CASSFSGAKNIQYF
v_call: TRBV27; clone_size: -; d_call: -; j_call: TRBJ1-5; cdr3_nt: TGTGCCAGCAGTTTACTAGGGAAGCCCCAGCATTTT; cdr3_aa: CASSLLGKPQHF
v_call: TRBV29-1; clone_size: -; d_call: TRBD2; j_call: TRBJ2-1; cdr3_nt: TGCAGCGTTGAGGCGCTAGCGGGAATAAGCTCCTACAATGAGCAGTTCTTC; cdr3_aa: CSVEALAGISSYNEQFF
v_call: TRBV14; clone_size: -; d_call: -; j_call: TRBJ2-6; cdr3_nt: TGTGCCAGCAGCCAAGATCTAGGAGCACGTTACTCTGGGGCCAACGTCCTGACTTTC; cdr3_aa: CASSQDLGARYSGANVLTF
v_call: TRBV4-2; clone_size: -; d_call: -; j_call: TRBJ2-3; cdr3_nt: TGTGCCAGCAGCCAAGATGAAAGGCCTAGCGAAGATACGCAGTATTTT; cdr3_aa: CASSQDERPSEDTQYF
v_call: TRBV6-6; clone_size: -; d_call: TRBD1; j_call: TRBJ1-6; cdr3_nt: TGTGCCAGCAGTTACATTTCGGACAGGGATTCACCCCTCCACTTT; cdr3_aa: CASSYISDRDSPLHF
v_call: TRBV5-8; clone_size: -; d_call: TRBD1; j_call: TRBJ1-5; cdr3_nt: TGTGCCAGCAGCTTTGGACAGGCGATCACCTTCAATCAGCCCCAGCATTTT; cdr3_aa: CASSFGQAITFNQPQHF
v_call: TRBV10-3; clone_size: -; d_call: TRBD1; j_call: TRBJ2-7; cdr3_nt: TGTGCCATCAGTGAGCCTGGACAGGGACGCTACGAGCAGTACTTC; cdr3_aa: CAISEPGQGRYEQYF
v_call: TRBV6-5; clone_size: -; d_call: -; j_call: TRBJ2-2; cdr3_nt: TGTGCCAGCAGTTACGGCAGGACGAACACCGGGGAGCTGTTTTTT; cdr3_aa: CASSYGRTNTGELFF
v_call: TRBV27; clone_size: once; d_call: -; j_call: TRBJ2-7; cdr3_nt: TGTGCCAGCAGCCGAATCACAGGTAACGAGCAGTACTTC; cdr3_aa: CASSRITGNEQYF
v_call: TRBV7-9; clone_size: -; d_call: -; j_call: TRBJ2-7; cdr3_nt: TGTGCCAGCAGCTTAGGAGACAGGAATAGATACGAGCAGTACTTC; cdr3_aa: CASSLGDRNRYEQYF
v_call: TRBV19; clone_size: -; d_call: TRBD2; j_call: TRBJ2-1; cdr3_nt: TGTGCCAGTAGACTAGCGGGAGTCTACAATGAGCAGTTCTTC; cdr3_aa: CASRLAGVYNEQFF
v_call: TRBV4-1; clone_size: -; d_call: -; j_call: TRBJ2-1; cdr3_nt: TGCGCCAGCAGCCATACTTTTAGGCCGATCAATGAGCAGTTCTTC; cdr3_aa: CASSHTFRPINEQFF
v_call: TRBV27; clone_size: -; d_call: TRBD1; j_call: TRBJ2-1; cdr3_nt: TGTGCCAGCAGCCTGACAGGGTACAATGAGCAGTTCTTC; cdr3_aa: CASSLTGYNEQFF
v_call: TRBV27; clone_size: -; d_call: -; j_call: TRBJ1-2; cdr3_nt: TGTGCCAGCAGTTTTTCGGGGTTCTATGGCTACACCTTC; cdr3_aa: CASSFSGFYGYTF
v_call: TRBV11-2; clone_size: -; d_call: -; j_call: TRBJ2-7; cdr3_nt: TGTGCCAGCAGCTTAATTGGGGCCGGCGAGCAGTACTTC; cdr3_aa: CASSLIGAGEQYF
v_call: TRBV27; clone_size: -; d_call: -; j_call: TRBJ2-1; cdr3_nt: TGTGCCAGCAGTCTACTCAATCCTACCTACAATGAGCAGTTCTTC; cdr3_aa: CASSLLNPTYNEQFF
v_call: TRBV5-1; clone_size: -; d_call: TRBD2; j_call: TRBJ2-2; cdr3_nt: TGCGCCAGCACAAGGGGAGGGATGGAGCTGTTTTTT; cdr3_aa: CASTRGGMELFF
v_call: TRBV27; clone_size: -; d_call: -; j_call: TRBJ2-7; cdr3_nt: TGTGCCAGCAGTTTATGGAAGGGTTCCCACTACGAGCAGTACTTC; cdr3_aa: CASSLWKGSHYEQYF
v_call: TRBV6-5; clone_size: -; d_call: -; j_call: TRBJ1-4; cdr3_nt: TGTGCCAGCAGTTACACGGGAACTGAGCTGTTTTTT; cdr3_aa: CASSYTGTELFF
v_call: TRBV10-3; clone_size: -; d_call: TRBD1; j_call: TRBJ2-1; cdr3_nt: TGTGCCATCAGCTTGACAGGGGAAGCCTACAATGAGCAGTTCTTC; cdr3_aa: CAISLTGEAYNEQFF
v_call: TRBV30; clone_size: few; d_call: -; j_call: TRBJ1-4; cdr3_nt: TGTGCCTGGAGTGTATCCCGCAGACAGGCAGCGGATGAAAAACTGTTTTTT; cdr3_aa: CAWSVSRRQAADEKLFF
v_call: TRBV28; clone_size: -; d_call: -; j_call: TRBJ1-4; cdr3_nt: TGTGCCAGCAGTTTACAACGTGACACACTTAATGAAAAACTGTTTTTT; cdr3_aa: CASSLQRDTLNEKLFF
v_call: TRBV18; clone_size: -; d_call: -; j_call: TRBJ1-1; cdr3_nt: TGTGCCAGCTCACCACCCGGGACAAGCAACACTGAAGCTTTCTTT; cdr3_aa: CASSPPGTSNTEAFF
v_call: TRBV5-4; clone_size: -; d_call: TRBD1; j_call: TRBJ1-3; cdr3_nt: TGTGCCAGCAGCGAAGGGACAGCGAACGGGAACACCATATATTTT; cdr3_aa: CASSEGTANGNTIYF
v_call: TRBV11-2; clone_size: -; d_call: -; j_call: TRBJ2-7; cdr3_nt: TGTGCCAGCAGCTTAGGGAGGAGGGGGCTCCTCCTATTCGAGCAGTACTTC; cdr3_aa: CASSLGRRGLLLFEQYF
v_call: TRBV6-1; clone_size: -; d_call: -; j_call: TRBJ1-1; cdr3_nt: TGTGCCAGCCGGGGAGGGAGGGACACTGAAGCTTTCTTT; cdr3_aa: CASRGGRDTEAFF
v_call: TRBV9; clone_size: -; d_call: -; j_call: TRBJ2-1; cdr3_nt: TGTGCCAGCAGCCTCCAAGGAGGGGGCGGTTTCTACAATGAGCAGTTCTTC; cdr3_aa: CASSLQGGGGFYNEQFF
v_call: TRBV7-3; clone_size: -; d_call: -; j_call: TRBJ1-1; cdr3_nt: TGTGCCAGCAGCTCCTCAGGGTGGGGCACTGAAGCTTTCTTT; cdr3_aa: CASSSSGWGTEAFF
v_call: TRBV27; clone_size: -; d_call: -; j_call: TRBJ2-3; cdr3_nt: TGTGCCAGCAGTTTACTCGGTGTTGGTACAGATACGCAGTATTTT; cdr3_aa: CASSLLGVGTDTQYF
v_call: TRBV9; clone_size: -; d_call: TRBD1; j_call: TRBJ2-7; cdr3_nt: TGTGCCAGCAGCGTAGGTGGGACAGGGTTCCCCGAGCAGTACTTC; cdr3_aa: CASSVGGTGFPEQYF